Shown below are 27 T cell receptor beta chains from a single sample sequenced in a study of cytomegalovirus exposure and HLA in healthy donors. The PCR employed 60 Vbeta primers together with 13 Jbeta primers. The repertoire was sequenced with immunoSEQ multiplex PCR; TCRdb's copy has only in-frame clones and lacks some. The sample shows approximately 180,000 clones, more than 85% of them seen only once. The source material was PBMCs. Receptors were obtained from a woman aged 18-30 years in good health and CMV-seronegative.

V gene TRBV6-5 combines with J gene TRBJ2-3, with D possibly TRBD1 on 5 matching bases. Trimming cost V 4 bases and J 3 bases, with 17 bases left between them. This CDR3 contains 16 residues. Germline CDR1 reads MNHEY; CDR2 reads SVGAGI. CDR3 in amino acids: CASSLWGPDRTDTQYF. For the CDR3, the DNA is TGTGCCAGCAGTTTGTGGGGCCCGGATCGGACAGATACGCAGTATTTT.

J is TRBJ2-1 and V is TRBV19; tentatively, D is TRBD2 (5 bases). Germline V gene sequence: CDR1 LNHDA, CDR2 SQIVND (reference sequence). This CDR3 spans 11 amino acids. Trimming left V 6 bases short and J 9 bases short, with 9 bases between. The CDR3: CASRTGFEQFF. Here the CDR3 DNA reads TGTGCCAGTAGGACGGGATTTGAGCAGTTCTTC.

The gene calls are TRBV30 and TRBJ1-2, with D perhaps matching TRBD1 (6 bases). The V and J ends lost 3 bases and 7 bases respectively, with 21 bases between them. CDR3 length: 15 amino acids. The germline V gene encodes CDR1 GTSNPN and CDR2 SVGIG (reference sequence). This CDR3 reads CAWRPPGGASGGYTF. The CDR3 nucleotides read TGTGCCTGGAGACCACCCGGGGGGGCGTCTGGTGGCTACACCTTC.

The chain employs TRBV4-1 and TRBJ1-2; possible D gene TRBD1, 5 bases. The CDR3 is made up of 14 amino acids. Germline CDR1 is MGHRA and CDR2 is YSYEKL. The ends were cut back, 1 base at V and 12 bases at J, with 18 bases in the middle. In DNA, the CDR3 is TGCGCCAGCAGCCAAGGGCTCAGGGCCCTCAGCCACACCTTC. Translated: CASSQGLRALSHTF.

V usage is TRBV29-1 and J usage is TRBJ2-2, with 9 bases fitting TRBD1. CDR3 length equals 12 residues. The junction had 5 bases not matched to a gene; V was cut back by 4 bases and J by 11 bases. Germline loops: CDR1 SQVTM, CDR2 ANQGSEA. The CDR3 DNA reads TGCAGCGTTGTTCGGGACAGGGCTGAGCTGTTTTTT. The encoded protein is CSVVRDRAELFF.

This chain connects TRBV2 to TRBJ1-6; D remains unclear. This CDR3 is built from 16 residues. Trimming pared 1 base from V and 8 bases from J, leaving 15 bases between. Germline V gene lookup returns CDR1 SNHLY and CDR2 FYNNEI. The CDR3 DNA is TGTGCCAGCAGTGAAGGTCGGGGATATGGTGATTCACCCCTCCACTTT. Translating gives CASSEGRGYGDSPLHF.

The chain uses TRBV5-1 and TRBJ2-1, with TRBD1 as a possible D gene (5 bases). In germline, CDR1 is SGHRS, CDR2 YFSETQ. This CDR3 comprises 15 residues. V was shortened by 6 bases and J by 0 bases, with 13 bases between the two germline ends. The CDR3 protein is CASTQGDSSYNEQFF. In DNA form, the CDR3 reads TGCGCCAGCACCCAAGGGGATTCCTCCTACAATGAGCAGTTCTTC.

The CDR3 is CASGYSGTGSEQYF. The CDR3 bases are TGTGCTAGTGGTTACTCCGGGACAGGGTCCGAGCAGTACTTC. The V gene is TRBV12-5, the J gene TRBJ2-7, with TRBD1 identical over 9 bases. The CDR3 runs to 14 residues. The junction had 7 bases not matched to a gene; V was cut back by 4 bases and J by 6 bases. CDR1 and CDR2 from the germline V gene are LGHNT and FRNRAP.

Turning to this clone: The same CDR3 arises from other DNA sequences in this sample as well. This chain connects TRBV30 to TRBJ2-7; 9 bases map to TRBD1. V shed 5 bases, J shed 3 bases, and the junction held 2 bases outside the gene matches. The CDR3 has 12 residues. The germline gives CDR1 GTSNPN, CDR2 SVGIG (reference sequence). CDR3 sequence: CAWSGQGYEQYF. The CDR3 DNA sequence: TGTGCCTGGTCGGGACAGGGCTACGAGCAGTACTTC.

The chain employs TRBV7-2 and TRBJ1-3; no definite D call. The CDR3 is 14 amino acids. V lost 3 bases to trimming and J lost 2 bases, with 8 bases between them. From germline, CDR1 is SGHTA and CDR2 FQGNSA. CDR3 sequence: CASSFSKPGNTIYF. CDR3 nucleotides: TGTGCCAGCAGCTTTTCGAAGCCTGGAAACACCATATATTTT.

This clone was picked up a small number of times. The rearrangement joins TRBV6-1 to TRBJ2-1; 10 nucleotides align to TRBD2. V shed 1 base, J shed 2 bases, and the junction held 2 bases outside the gene matches. The CDR3 is 16 residues long. Looked up from germline, CDR1 is MNHNS and CDR2 is SASEGT. The CDR3 nucleotides are TGTGCCAGCAGTGAAGTCACTAGCGGGACCTACAATGAGCAGTTCTTC. Residues: CASSEVTSGTYNEQFF.

The chain couples TRBV6-6 to TRBJ1-2; 9 bases are shared with TRBD1. V gave up 6 bases and J gave up 3 bases; unmatched junction bases: 8. Germline CDR1 is MNHNY and CDR2 is SVGAGI (reference sequence). The CDR3 spans 15 residues. This chain's CDR3 is CASRQDRGTHYGYTF. In DNA form, the CDR3 reads TGTGCCAGCAGACAGGACAGGGGAACCCACTATGGCTACACCTTC.

In DNA form, the CDR3 reads TGTGCCATCAAGGGACTAGCGGGGCCGGGGGAGCAGTACTTC. Translating gives CAIKGLAGPGEQYF. J is TRBJ2-7 and V is TRBV10-3; 13 bases match TRBD2. This CDR3 is built from 14 residues. Per the germline V gene, CDR1 is ENHRY and CDR2 is SYGVKD. V shed 7 bases and J 7 bases; nucleotides not matched to a gene: 7.

This clone showed up just once. J is TRBJ2-5 and V is TRBV9; D is uncertain. This CDR3 is built from 13 residues. Trimming left V 4 bases short and J 1 base short, with 8 bases between. Per the germline V gene, CDR1 is SGDLS and CDR2 is YYNGEE. The CDR3 nucleotides read TGTGCCAGCAGCCTTTCTCTCCAAGAGACCCAGTACTTC. Translation: CASSLSLQETQYF.

This clone appeared a single time. This chain links TRBV2 with TRBJ1-4, with D perhaps TRBD1 (5 bases). V was pared by 4 bases and J by 4 bases, with 7 bases between. Germline V gives CDR1 SNHLY, CDR2 FYNNEI. This CDR3 comprises 13 residues. CDR3 loop: CASSGRVNEKLFF. The CDR3 DNA is TGTGCCAGCAGTGGCAGGGTTAATGAAAAACTGTTTTTT.

This sequence joins TRBV7-2 and TRBJ2-7; D might be TRBD2 (6 bases). The germline V gene encodes CDR1 SGHTA and CDR2 FQGNSA. CDR3 length: 15 residues. The V end was cut by 5 bases, the J end by 3 bases, with 17 bases between. The CDR3 coding sequence is TGTGCCAGCAGCCCCACTGGCGGGGCCCACTACGAGCAGTACTTC. Residues: CASSPTGGAHYEQYF.

The chain recombines TRBV6-1 with TRBJ1-5, with a tentative D call TRBD1 (5 bases). Germline V gives CDR1 MNHNS, CDR2 SASEGT. The CDR3 sequence is 15 residues long. Trimming shortened V by 7 bases and J by 2 bases, and 15 bases separated the two germline ends. CDR3 sequence reads: CASTWTPQGNQPQHF. The CDR3 DNA follows: TGTGCCAGCACCTGGACACCCCAAGGCAATCAGCCCCAGCATTTT.

The chain combines TRBV7-9 with TRBJ1-4; D is uncertain. CDR3 size: 16 residues. V lost 5 bases and J 4 bases, leaving 17 bases between the germline ends. The V gene's germline CDR1 is SEHNR and CDR2 FQNEAQ (reference sequence). The CDR3 sequence is CASSLFVRLDNEKLFF. For the CDR3, the DNA is TGTGCCAGCAGCCTATTTGTCAGACTGGATAATGAAAAACTGTTTTTT.

V usage is TRBV11-2 and J usage is TRBJ2-3; 11 positions agree with TRBD2. Per germline, CDR1 SGHAT and CDR2 FQNNGV. The CDR3 spans 16 residues. V lost 5 bases to trimming and J lost 2 bases; unmatched junction nucleotides: 6. As DNA, the CDR3 is TGTGCCAGCAGCCTCAGACTAGCGGGATACACAGATACGCAGTATTTT. Translating it yields CASSLRLAGYTDTQYF.

This chain joins TRBV6-1 and TRBJ2-2; the match to TRBD1 covers 7 bases. Germline CDR1 is MNHNS and CDR2 is SASEGT. V lost 7 bases to trimming and J lost 7 bases; unmatched junction nucleotides: 12. This CDR3 spans 15 amino acids. CDR3 sequence (DNA): TGTGCCAGCATTGAGGGGGCCCTTAAAGGCGGGGAGCTGTTTTTT. Its protein product is CASIEGALKGGELFF.

CDR3 amino acids: CASSLVPGERKAGANVLTF. CDR3 bases: TGTGCCAGCAGCTTAGTTCCGGGGGAAAGAAAGGCTGGGGCCAACGTCCTGACTTTC. The chain uses TRBV7-9 and TRBJ2-6, with a weak D call TRBD2 (6 bases). V dropped 1 base and J dropped 2 bases, with 18 bases sitting between them. Per the germline V gene, CDR1 is SEHNR and CDR2 is FQNEAQ (reference sequence). The CDR3 is 19 residues long.

V and J are TRBV6-5 and TRBJ2-2; 8 nucleotides match TRBD2. The ends lost 2 bases at V and 1 base at J; junction bases unmatched: 3. The CDR3 runs to 16 residues. Germline CDR1 MNHEY, CDR2 SVGAGI. The CDR3 sequence: CASSYRLAGNTGELFF. The CDR3 DNA reads TGTGCCAGCAGTTACCGTCTAGCGGGGAACACCGGGGAGCTGTTTTTT.

The chain joins TRBV7-6 to TRBJ2-2, with 8 bases that match TRBD1. Germline values: CDR1 SGHVS, CDR2 FNYEAQ. J gave up 3 bases and V 5 bases, and 5 bases lay outside the gene matches. The CDR3 loop spans 15 amino acids. CDR3 sequence reads: CASSPGQGYTGELFF. Written as DNA, the CDR3 is TGTGCCAGCAGCCCCGGACAGGGTTACACCGGGGAGCTGTTTTTT.

This clone was counted once. The CDR3 DNA reads TGTGCCAGTAGTTCCTTAGCGGGGGGGCCAGCTGGCTACAATGAGCAGTTCTTC. Its protein is CASSSLAGGPAGYNEQFF. The chain links TRBV19 to TRBJ2-1, with TRBD2 identical over 11 bases. Trimming took 5 bases from V and 3 from J; bases not matched to a gene: 12. CDR1 is LNHDA and CDR2 is SQIVND in the germline V gene (reference sequence). This CDR3 has 18 residues.

The chain joins TRBV25-1 to TRBJ2-7; tentative D call: TRBD1 (6 bases). The V and J ends lost 6 bases and 3 bases respectively, with 12 bases between them. The CDR3 has 13 amino acids. From germline, CDR1 is MGHDK and CDR2 SYGVNS. In DNA form, the CDR3 reads TGTGCCAGCAGGTCCGGGACATACTACGAGCAGTACTTC. Protein: CASRSGTYYEQYF.

Details on this clone: A junction end diverges from the germline sequence, so it may reflect a read error. The V gene is TRBV30, the J gene TRBJ1-3; TRBD1 might be the D (5 bases). CDR1 and CDR2 (germline): GTSNPN, SVGIG (reference sequence). The CDR3 has 11 residues. CDR3 coding DNA: TGTGGCTGGGGCAGAGGAAACACCATATATTTT. Residues: CGWGRGNTIYF.

This rearrangement joins TRBV29-1 to TRBJ2-7; the D gene is possibly TRBD1 (6 bases). The CDR3 covers 13 residues. Trimming removed 1 base at V and 3 bases at J, with 10 bases between. Germline V gene sequence: CDR1 SQVTM, CDR2 ANQGSEA. This chain's CDR3 is CSVEGQVNYEQYF. In DNA form, the CDR3 reads TGCAGCGTTGAAGGACAGGTCAACTACGAGCAGTACTTC.